The source of this TCR beta chain is a study of OX40 agonist ivuxolimab in advanced cancers. Study-wide background: Head and neck, renal cell, melanoma or hepatocellular carcinoma were the cancers that dose-escalation patients had.

In regard to this clone: What it binds is unknown.

The CDR3 length is 17 residues. Germline-derived CDR1 and CDR2 are LGHNA and YSLEER. V trimming: 0 bases; J trimming: 4 bases; junction bases outside the gene matches: 9. Prior autoimmune disease or systemic immunosuppression barred patients. Whole-study results and caveats: Averaging showed that CD8+ T cells had more expanded clones than CD4+ did.

Some clones are missing from TCRdb's copy, which holds only in-frame ones; the method was immunoSEQ multiplex PCR. This sample has approximately 96,000 clones; less than 95% occur once, and the top ten carry around 1.6%. The starting material was CD4+ or CD8+ T cells sorted from blood, obtained in a trial of the OX40 agonist ivuxolimab. The sequence was obtained from an adult with an advanced solid tumor such as melanoma, head and neck, liver or kidney cancer. The chain has TRBV4-3 and TRBJ2-3, with 8 bases matching TRBD2. The CDR3 region has the DNA TGCGCCAGCAGCCAAGAAGCGGCTAGCGGGTCAGCAGATACGCAGTATTTT. This translates into CASSQEAASGSADTQYF.